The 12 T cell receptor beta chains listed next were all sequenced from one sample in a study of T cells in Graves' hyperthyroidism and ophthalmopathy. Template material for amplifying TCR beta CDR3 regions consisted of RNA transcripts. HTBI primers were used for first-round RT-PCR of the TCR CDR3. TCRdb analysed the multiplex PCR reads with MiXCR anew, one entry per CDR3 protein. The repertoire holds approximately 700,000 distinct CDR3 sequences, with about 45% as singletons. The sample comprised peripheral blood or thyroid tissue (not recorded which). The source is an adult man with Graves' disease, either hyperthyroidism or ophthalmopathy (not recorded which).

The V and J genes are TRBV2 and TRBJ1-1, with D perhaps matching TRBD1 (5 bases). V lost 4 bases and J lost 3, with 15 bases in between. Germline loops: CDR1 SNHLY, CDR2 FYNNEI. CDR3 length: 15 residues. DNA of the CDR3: TGTGCCAGCAGTGCTCTCAGGGAAGGGGACACTGAAGCTTTCTTT. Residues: CASSALREGDTEAFF.

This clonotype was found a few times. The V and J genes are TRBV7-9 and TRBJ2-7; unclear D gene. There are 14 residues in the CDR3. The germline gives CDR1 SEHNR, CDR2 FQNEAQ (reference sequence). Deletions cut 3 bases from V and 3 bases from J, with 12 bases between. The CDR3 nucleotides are TGTGCCAGCAGCTTGGATAGCTTAGTCTACGAGCAGTACTTC. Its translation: CASSLDSLVYEQYF.

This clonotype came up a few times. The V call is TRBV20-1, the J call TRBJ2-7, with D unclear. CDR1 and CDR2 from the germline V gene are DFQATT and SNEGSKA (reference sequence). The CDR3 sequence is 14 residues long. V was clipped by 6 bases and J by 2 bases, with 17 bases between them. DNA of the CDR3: TGCAGTGCCAAGAAGGTGGACCGAGCCTACGAGCAGTACTTC. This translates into CSAKKVDRAYEQYF.

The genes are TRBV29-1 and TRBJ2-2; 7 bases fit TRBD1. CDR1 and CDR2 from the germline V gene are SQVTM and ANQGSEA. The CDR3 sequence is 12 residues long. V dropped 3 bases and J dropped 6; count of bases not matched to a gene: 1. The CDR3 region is CSVDQGAGELFF. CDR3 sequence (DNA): TGCAGCGTTGACCAGGGGGCCGGGGAGCTGTTTTTT.

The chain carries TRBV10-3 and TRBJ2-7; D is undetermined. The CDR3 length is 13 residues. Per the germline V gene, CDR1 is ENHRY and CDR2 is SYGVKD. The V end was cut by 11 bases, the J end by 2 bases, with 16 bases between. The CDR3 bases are TGTGCCCCACCCCCAGACGGAACCTACGAGCAGTACTTC. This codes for CAPPPDGTYEQYF.

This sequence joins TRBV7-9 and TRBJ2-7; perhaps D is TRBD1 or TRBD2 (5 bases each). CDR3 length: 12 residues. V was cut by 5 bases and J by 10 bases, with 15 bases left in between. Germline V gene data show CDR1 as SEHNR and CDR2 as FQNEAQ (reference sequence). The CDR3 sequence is CASSQGRGRQYF. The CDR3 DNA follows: TGTGCCAGCAGCCAAGGCCGGGGCCGACAGTACTTC.

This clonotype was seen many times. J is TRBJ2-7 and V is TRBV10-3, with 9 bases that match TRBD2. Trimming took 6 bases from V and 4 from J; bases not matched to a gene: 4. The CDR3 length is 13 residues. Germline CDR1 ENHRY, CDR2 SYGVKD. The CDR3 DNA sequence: TGTGCCATCAGCATAGCGGGAGCTTACGAGCAGTACTTC. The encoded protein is CAISIAGAYEQYF.

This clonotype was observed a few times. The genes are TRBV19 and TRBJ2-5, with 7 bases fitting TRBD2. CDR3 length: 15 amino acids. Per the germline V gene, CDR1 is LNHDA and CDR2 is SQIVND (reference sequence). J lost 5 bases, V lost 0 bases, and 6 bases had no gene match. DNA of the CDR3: TGTGCCAGTAGTATAGATACGGGAGGCGGGGAGACCCAGTACTTC. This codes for CASSIDTGGGETQYF.

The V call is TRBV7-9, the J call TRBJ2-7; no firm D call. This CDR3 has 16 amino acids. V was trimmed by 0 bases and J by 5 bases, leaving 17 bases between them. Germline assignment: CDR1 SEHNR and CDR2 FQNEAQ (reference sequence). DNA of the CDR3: TGTGCCAGCAGCTTAGCGCTGTGGGGATCTGGACACGAGCAGTACTTC. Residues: CASSLALWGSGHEQYF.

CDR3 DNA sequence: TGTGCCAGTAGTATGGGGCAAGGCAATAATTCACCCCTCCACTTT. It encodes CASSMGQGNNSPLHF. The chain employs TRBV19 and TRBJ1-6; D is possibly TRBD1 (5 bases). V was trimmed by 3 bases and J by 5 bases, leaving 11 bases between them. This CDR3 is built from 15 residues. Germline lookup yields CDR1 LNHDA and CDR2 SQIVND (reference sequence).

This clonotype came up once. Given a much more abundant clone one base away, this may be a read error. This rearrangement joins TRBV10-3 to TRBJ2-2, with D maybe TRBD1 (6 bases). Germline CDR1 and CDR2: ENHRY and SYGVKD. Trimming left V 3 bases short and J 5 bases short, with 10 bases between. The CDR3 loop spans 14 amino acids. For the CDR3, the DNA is TGTGCCATCAGTGACTCTCAGGGGACCGGGGAGCTGTTTTTT. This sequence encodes CAISDSQGTGELFF.

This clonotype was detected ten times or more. CDR3 region: CASRGFSNQPQHF. Here the CDR3 DNA reads TGTGCCAGTAGGGGGTTTAGCAATCAGCCCCAGCATTTT. J is TRBJ1-5 and V is TRBV19, with no clear D. CDR3 length: 13 amino acids. In germline, CDR1 is LNHDA, CDR2 SQIVND (reference sequence). The V end was cut by 6 bases, the J end by 0 bases, with 6 bases between.